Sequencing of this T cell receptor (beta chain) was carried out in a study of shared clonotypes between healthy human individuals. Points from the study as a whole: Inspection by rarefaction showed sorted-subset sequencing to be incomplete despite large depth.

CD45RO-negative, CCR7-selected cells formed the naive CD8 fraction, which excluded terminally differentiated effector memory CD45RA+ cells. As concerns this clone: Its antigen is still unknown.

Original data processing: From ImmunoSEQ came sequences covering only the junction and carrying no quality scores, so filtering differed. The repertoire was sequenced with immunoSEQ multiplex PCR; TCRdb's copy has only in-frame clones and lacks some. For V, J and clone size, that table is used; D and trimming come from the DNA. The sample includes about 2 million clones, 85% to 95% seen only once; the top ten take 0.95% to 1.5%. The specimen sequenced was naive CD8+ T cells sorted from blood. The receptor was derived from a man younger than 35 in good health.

Written as DNA, the CDR3 is TGTGCCAGCAGTTCTCTACAGGGAGCGGGGGAGACCCAGTACTTC. It translates to CASSSLQGAGETQYF. V gene TRBV5-5 combines with J gene TRBJ2-5; possibly TRBD2 for D (7 bases). The CDR3 loop spans 15 amino acids. Germline V CDR1 and CDR2: SGHKS, YYEKEE (reference sequence). V was pared by 5 bases and J by 5 bases, with 19 bases between.